This T cell receptor (beta chain) was sequenced for a study of blood T cell repertoires in COVID-19. Study background: Acute and convalescent COVID-19 specimens originated in the United States, Italy and Spain. T cells, B-cell-depleted T cells, or PBMCs supplied cDNA or gDNA.

CDR3 length equals 15 residues. V was clipped by 6 bases and J by 3 bases, with 17 bases between them. CDR1 ENHRY and CDR2 SYGVKD come from the germline V gene. In the original processing: Researchers report that nucleated cell counts were estimated from reference gene primer amplification. TCRdb keeps only in-frame clones here, not all; method: immunoSEQ multiplex PCR. The V and J calls and the clone size are those of that table, but D and trimming were determined from the DNA. Of fewer than 45,000 clones in the sample, around 81% were seen once. The source of this sequence is a man aged 50-59 years with active COVID-19. The chain recombines TRBV10-3 with TRBJ1-1; possible D gene TRBD1, 6 bases. The sample taken for sequencing was peripheral blood. CDR3 nucleotides: TGTGCCATCAGCAGGTCTGGGGGCAAAGACACTGAAGCTTTCTTT. Translated, it gives CAISRSGGKDTEAFF.